These 6 T cell receptor beta chains came from one sample sequenced in a study of T-cell reconstitution after alpha-beta-depleted transplantation in children. As it was prepared, the TCRbeta library received unique molecular identifiers. TCRdb fed the PCR reads into MiXCR, producing one record per CDR3 protein. The table shows 300,000 to 400,000 distinct CDR3 sequences, with 16% occurring only once. The sequenced sample was PBMCs, mostly from graft donor cells, obtained 360 days after TCRalphabeta/CD19-depleted stem cell transplant. These receptors came from a male patient under 10 years old who had a stem cell transplant for acute lymphoblastic leukemia, so the T cells may come from the graft donor.

The CDR3 sequence is CSVAHLAGALRETQYF. CDR3 sequence (DNA): TGCAGCGTTGCCCACCTCGCGGGAGCCCTCCGGGAGACCCAGTACTTC. V and J are TRBV29-1 and TRBJ2-5; 7 nucleotides align to TRBD2. The CDR3 contains 16 residues. Per the germline V gene, CDR1 is SQVTM and CDR2 is ANQGSEA. The V segment lost 4 bases and the J segment 5 bases; nucleotides outside the gene matches: 16.

The chain uses TRBV5-4 and TRBJ1-3; D gene unclear. The V and J ends lost 5 bases and 0 bases respectively, with 6 bases between them. The germline V gene has CDR1 SGHNT and CDR2 YYREEE (reference sequence). This CDR3 spans 13 amino acids. The CDR3 DNA reads as TGTGCCAGCAGAGGCGACTCTGGAAACACCATATATTTT. Encoded protein: CASRGDSGNTIYF.

The chain combines TRBV6-2 or TRBV6-3 with TRBJ2-7; tentative D call: TRBD1 (6 bases). V lost 6 bases and J lost 0, with 21 bases in between. Germline CDR1 and CDR2: MNHEY and SVGEGT. There are 17 residues in the CDR3. CDR3 protein: CASRGLEQGFPSYEQYF. The DNA of the CDR3 is TGTGCCAGCAGAGGACTTGAACAGGGATTCCCCTCCTACGAGCAGTACTTC.

The table lists this clonotype with a few counts. This chain uses TRBV15 with TRBJ2-2; the D is unclear. V gave up 0 bases and J gave up 7 bases, with 6 bases separating them. Germline V CDR1 and CDR2: LNHNV, YYDKDF (reference sequence). CDR3 size: 13 residues. CDR3 protein: CATSRDQYGELFF. Here the CDR3 DNA reads TGTGCCACCAGCAGAGATCAGTACGGGGAGCTGTTTTTT.

The chain uses TRBV4-3 and TRBJ2-7, with D perhaps TRBD1 (6 bases). Germline V gives CDR1 LGHNA, CDR2 YSLEER. This CDR3 is 15 amino acids long. The V end lost 0 bases, the J end lost 3 bases, and 12 bases lay between the germline ends. For the CDR3, the DNA is TGCGCCAGCAGCCAAGACTTACAGGGCGGCTACGAGCAGTACTTC. Its translation: CASSQDLQGGYEQYF.

This sequence joins TRBV12-3 or TRBV12-4 and TRBJ2-1; TRBD2 agrees at 10 bases. The CDR3 length is 13 residues. V lost 7 bases and J lost 7; bases outside the gene matches: 4. The CDR3 region is CASTRGLANEQFF. CDR3 nucleotides: TGTGCCAGCACCCGGGGACTAGCGAATGAGCAGTTCTTC.